Sequencing of this T cell receptor beta chain was carried out in a study of T cell responses to AZD1222 COVID-19 vaccine. The ends lost 5 bases at V and 5 bases at J; junction bases unmatched: 8. The CDR3 is made up of 15 amino acids. Germline CDR1 SGHNT, CDR2 YENEEA. This clone was seen a single time. Its specificity is not known. Libraries were prepared by immunoSEQ multiplex PCR; TCRdb keeps only in-frame clonotypes and omits some of them. Of 130,000 or so clones in the sample, 90% are singletons; the top ten hold 4% to 5%. Study-wide findings and caveats: Among spike-specific TCRs, nearly half reportedly target unmutated variant regions. Donors in the cohort were predominantly white British and more often female, and clonal diversity was possibly underestimated. Seropositivity was recorded at baseline in only 6 or 7 AZD1222 recipients.

The sequencing used peripheral blood, collected 28 days after the second dose of the MenACWY control vaccine. This clonotype was sampled from an adult who received the MenACWY meningococcal vaccine as a control. This chain joins TRBV11-3 and TRBJ1-4; the match to TRBD1 covers 7 bases. The CDR3 protein is CASSPGDRANEKLFF. In nucleotides, the CDR3 is TGTGCCAGCAGCCCCGGCGACAGGGCGAATGAAAAACTGTTTTTT. The whole variable domain, remainder taken from reference TRBV11-3 and TRBJ1-4, is EAGVVQSPRYKIIEKKQPVAFWCNPISGHNTLYWYLQNLGQGPELLIRYENEEAVDDSQLPKDRFSAERLKGVDSTLKIQPAELGDSAVYLCASSPGDRANEKLFFGSGTQLSVL.